Listed here is a single T cell receptor (beta chain). This sample is drawn from a study of blood T cell repertoires in COVID-19. Across the study: COVID-19 samples from acute and convalescent phases originated in the United States, Italy and Spain. T cells, B-cell-depleted T cells, or PBMCs provided the cDNA or gDNA that served as material.

Study processing details: Reference gene primer amplification gave nucleated cell count estimates. The method was immunoSEQ multiplex PCR; TCRdb's version includes in-frame clones alone and lacks a portion of them. For V, J and clone size, that table is used; D and trimming come from the DNA. This sample yields about 80,000 clones, of which 70% to 80% are seen a single time; roughly 15% belongs to the top ten. Trimming at V came to 4 bases and at J to 5 bases, leaving 5 bases not matched to a gene. This CDR3 spans 14 amino acids. The germline CDR1 and CDR2 sequences are SGHRS and YFSETQ. The clonotype originates from a man between 65 and 85 years old with active or convalescent COVID-19. Sequenced input: peripheral blood. V and J are TRBV5-1 and TRBJ2-5, with 10 positions matching TRBD1. The CDR3 region is CASSPGQGRETQYF. The CDR3, as DNA: TGCGCCAGCAGCCCGGGACAGGGGAGGGAGACCCAGTACTTC.